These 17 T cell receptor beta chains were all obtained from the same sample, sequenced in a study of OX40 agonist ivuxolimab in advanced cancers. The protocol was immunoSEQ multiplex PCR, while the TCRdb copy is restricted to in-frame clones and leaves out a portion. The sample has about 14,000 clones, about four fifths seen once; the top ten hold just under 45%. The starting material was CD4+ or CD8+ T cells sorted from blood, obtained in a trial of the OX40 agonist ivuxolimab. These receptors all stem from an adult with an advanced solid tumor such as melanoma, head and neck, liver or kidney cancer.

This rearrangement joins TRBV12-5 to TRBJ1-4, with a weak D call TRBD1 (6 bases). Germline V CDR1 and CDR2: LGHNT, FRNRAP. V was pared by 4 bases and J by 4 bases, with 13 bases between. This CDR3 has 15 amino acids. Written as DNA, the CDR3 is TGTGCTAGTGGTTCGTTGACAGGCCGTAATGAAAAACTGTTTTTT. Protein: CASGSLTGRNEKLFF.

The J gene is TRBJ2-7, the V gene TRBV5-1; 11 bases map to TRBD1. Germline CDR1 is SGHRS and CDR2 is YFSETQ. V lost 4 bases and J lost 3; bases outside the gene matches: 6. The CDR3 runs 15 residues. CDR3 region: CASSRVGTGGYEQYF. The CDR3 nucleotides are TGCGCCAGCAGCAGGGTGGGGACAGGGGGCTACGAGCAGTACTTC.

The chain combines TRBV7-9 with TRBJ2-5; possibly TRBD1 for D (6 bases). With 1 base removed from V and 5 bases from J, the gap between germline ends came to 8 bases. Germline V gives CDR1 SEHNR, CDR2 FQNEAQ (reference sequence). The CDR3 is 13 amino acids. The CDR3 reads CASSLGDTETQYF. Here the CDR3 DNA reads TGTGCCAGCAGCTTAGGGGACACGGAGACCCAGTACTTC. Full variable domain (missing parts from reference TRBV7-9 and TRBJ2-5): DTGVSQNPRHKITKRGQNVTFRCDPISEHNRLYWYRQTLGQGPEFLTYFQNEAQLEKSRLLSDRFSAERPKGSFSTLEIQRTEQGDSAMYLCASSLGDTETQYFGPGTRLLVL.

CDR3 amino acids: CATSRDGENQPQHF. CDR3 coding DNA: TGTGCCACCAGCAGAGACGGGGAAAATCAGCCCCAGCATTTT. V usage is TRBV15 and J usage is TRBJ1-5; no clear D. Trimming removed 0 bases from V and 4 bases from J, with 7 bases in between. The CDR3 sequence is 14 residues long. CDR1 is LNHNV, CDR2 YYDKDF, per germline (reference sequence).

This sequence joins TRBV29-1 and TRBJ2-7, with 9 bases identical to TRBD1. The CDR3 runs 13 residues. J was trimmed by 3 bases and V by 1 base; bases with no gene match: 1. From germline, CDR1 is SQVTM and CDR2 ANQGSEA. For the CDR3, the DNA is TGCAGCGTTGAAGGACAGGGGGGCTACGAGCAGTACTTC. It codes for CSVEGQGGYEQYF.

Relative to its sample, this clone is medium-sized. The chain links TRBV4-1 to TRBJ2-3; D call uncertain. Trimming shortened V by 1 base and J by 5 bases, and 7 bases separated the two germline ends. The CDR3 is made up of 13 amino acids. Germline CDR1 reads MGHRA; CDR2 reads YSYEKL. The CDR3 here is CASSQVPEDTQYF. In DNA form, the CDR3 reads TGCGCCAGCAGCCAAGTACCAGAAGATACGCAGTATTTT.

CDR3 loop: CASSRTGNNSPLHF. In nucleotides, the CDR3 is TGTGCCAGCAGTCGGACAGGGAATAATTCACCCCTCCACTTT. The rearrangement joins TRBV7-9 to TRBJ1-6, with 8 bases aligning to TRBD1. This CDR3 comprises 14 residues. Germline-derived CDR1 and CDR2 are SEHNR and FQNEAQ (reference sequence). With 6 bases clipped from V and 5 bases from J, the junction kept 3 bases outside the gene matches.

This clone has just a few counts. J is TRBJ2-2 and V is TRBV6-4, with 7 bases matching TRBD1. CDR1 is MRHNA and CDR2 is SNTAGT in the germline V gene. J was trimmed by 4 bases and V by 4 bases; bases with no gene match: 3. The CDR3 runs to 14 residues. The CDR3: CASSVAGGTGELFF. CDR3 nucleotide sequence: TGTGCCAGCAGTGTAGCAGGGGGCACCGGGGAGCTGTTTTTT.

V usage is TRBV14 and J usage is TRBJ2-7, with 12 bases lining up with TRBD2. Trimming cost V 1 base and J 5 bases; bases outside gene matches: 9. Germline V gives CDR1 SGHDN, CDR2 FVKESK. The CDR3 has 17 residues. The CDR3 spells CASSQGRRLAGVDEQYF. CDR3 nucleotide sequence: TGTGCCAGCAGCCAAGGTCGGAGACTAGCGGGAGTTGACGAGCAGTACTTC.

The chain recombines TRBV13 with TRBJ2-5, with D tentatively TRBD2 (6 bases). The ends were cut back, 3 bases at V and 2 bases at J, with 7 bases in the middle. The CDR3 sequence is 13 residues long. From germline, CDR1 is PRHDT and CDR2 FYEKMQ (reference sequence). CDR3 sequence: CASSFGGQETQYF. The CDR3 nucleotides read TGTGCCAGCAGCTTTGGGGGGCAAGAGACCCAGTACTTC.

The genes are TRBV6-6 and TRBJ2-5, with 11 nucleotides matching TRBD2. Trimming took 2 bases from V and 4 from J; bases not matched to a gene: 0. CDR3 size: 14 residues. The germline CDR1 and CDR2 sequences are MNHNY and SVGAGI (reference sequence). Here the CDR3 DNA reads TGTGCCAGCAGTTACGGGACTAGCGGAGAGACCCAGTACTTC. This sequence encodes CASSYGTSGETQYF.

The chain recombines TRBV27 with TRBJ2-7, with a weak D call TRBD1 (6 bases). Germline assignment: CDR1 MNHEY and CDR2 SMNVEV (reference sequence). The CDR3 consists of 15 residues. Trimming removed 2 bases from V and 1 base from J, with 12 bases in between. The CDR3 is CASSLMGHISYEQYF. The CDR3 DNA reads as TGTGCCAGCAGTTTAATGGGACACATATCCTACGAGCAGTACTTC.

The CDR3: CASSLNPVPYGYTF. In nucleotides, the CDR3 is TGTGCCAGCAGTTTGAACCCCGTTCCGTATGGCTACACCTTC. V gene TRBV28 combines with J gene TRBJ1-2; D is unclear. V was clipped by 3 bases and J by 5 bases, with 13 bases between them. CDR1 MDHEN and CDR2 SYDVKM come from the germline V gene. The CDR3 is 14 residues long.

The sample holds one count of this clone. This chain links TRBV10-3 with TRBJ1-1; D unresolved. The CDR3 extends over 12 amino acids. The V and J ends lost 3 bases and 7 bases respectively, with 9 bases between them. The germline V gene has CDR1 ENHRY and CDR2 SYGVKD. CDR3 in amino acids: CAISEGFFEAFF. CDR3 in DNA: TGTGCCATCAGTGAAGGGTTTTTTGAAGCTTTCTTT.

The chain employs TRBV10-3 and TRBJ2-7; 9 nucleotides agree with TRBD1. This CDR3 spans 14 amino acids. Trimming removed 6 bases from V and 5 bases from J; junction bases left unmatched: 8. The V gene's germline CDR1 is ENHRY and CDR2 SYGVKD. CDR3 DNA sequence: TGTGCCATCAGCACCGGGACAGGGAGCGACGAGCAGTACTTC. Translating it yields CAISTGTGSDEQYF.

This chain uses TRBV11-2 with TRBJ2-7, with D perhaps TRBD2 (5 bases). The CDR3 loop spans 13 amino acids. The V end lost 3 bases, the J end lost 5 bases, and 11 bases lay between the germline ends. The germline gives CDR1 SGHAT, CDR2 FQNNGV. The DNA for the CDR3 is TGTGCCAGCAGCTTGGATATGAGGGACGAGCAGTACTTC. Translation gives CASSLDMRDEQYF. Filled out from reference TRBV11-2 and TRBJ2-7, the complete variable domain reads EAGVAQSPRYKIIEKRQSVAFWCNPISGHATLYWYQQILGQGPKLLIQFQNNGVVDDSQLPKDRFSAERLKGVDSTLKIQPAKLEDSAVYLCASSLDMRDEQYFGPGTRLTVT.

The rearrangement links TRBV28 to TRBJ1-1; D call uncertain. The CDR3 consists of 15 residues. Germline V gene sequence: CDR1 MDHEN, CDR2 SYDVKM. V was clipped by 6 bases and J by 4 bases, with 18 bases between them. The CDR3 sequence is CASRHGYEWVTEAFF. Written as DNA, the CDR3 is TGTGCCAGCAGACACGGCTACGAGTGGGTCACTGAAGCTTTCTTT.